A selection of T cell receptor beta chains follows, all from one sample in a study of breast tumors, draining lymph nodes, adjacent tissues. TCRdb re-called the multiplex PCR reads with MiXCR, one entry per CDR3 protein. The table has 140,000 or so distinct CDR3 sequences, roughly 33% seen once. The specimen was axillary lymph node tissue. The receptor set was obtained from a female donor with breast cancer. Some clones in this sample may be carry-over from other donors' samples. The CDR3 runs from the conserved cysteine through the conserved F or W. A D gene is named only where the DNA matches it firmly. Clone sizes are given selectively: once, few, many, or a class where the clone is expanded.

v_call	j_call	d_call	cdr3_length	clone_size	cdr3_aa	cdr3_nt
TRBV5-1	TRBJ2-3	NA	15	many	CASSLSLDSTDTQYF	TGCGCCAGCAGCTTGAGTCTAGATAGCACAGATACGCAGTATTTT
TRBV2	TRBJ2-2	NA	13	NA	CASAGIPTGELFF	TGTGCCAGCGCCGGGATTCCAACCGGGGAGCTGTTTTTT
TRBV7-2	TRBJ2-7	NA	18	NA	CASSQGLGLQRGTYGQYF	TGTGCCAGCAGCCAGGGTTTAGGGTTGCAGAGGGGAACCTACGGGCAGTACTTC
TRBV25-1	TRBJ2-7	NA	14	many	CASSEHTGNYEQYF	TGTGCCAGCAGTGAGCATACAGGGAACTACGAGCAGTACTTC
TRBV19	TRBJ1-2	NA	13	many	CASSTPNKAGYTF	TGTGCCAGTAGTACACCCAACAAGGCGGGCTACACCTTC
TRBV30	TRBJ1-5	TRBD1	13	many	CAYRGQGVQPQHF	TGTGCCTATCGGGGACAGGGAGTTCAGCCCCAGCATTTT
TRBV14	TRBJ2-7	NA	15	NA	CASSPSTPGFYEQYF	TGTGCCAGCAGCCCATCCACCCCGGGCTTCTACGAGCAGTACTTC
TRBV9	TRBJ1-5	TRBD1	15	NA	CVSSVGQGGNQPQHF	TGTGTCAGCAGCGTAGGACAGGGTGGTAATCAGCCTCAGCATTTT
TRBV12-3/TRBV12-4	TRBJ2-4	NA	15	many	CASSLFGEAKNIQYF	TGTGCCAGCAGTTTATTTGGGGAAGCCAAAAACATTCAGTACTTC
TRBV5-1	TRBJ1-4	TRBD1	14	once	CASTPAQGGDKLFF	TGCGCCAGCACTCCGGCGCAGGGGGGTGACAAACTGTTTTTT
TRBV6-5	TRBJ2-5	NA	14	NA	CASSHSGRQETQYF	TGTGCCAGCAGTCACTCGGGACGGCAAGAGACCCAGTACTTC
TRBV20-1	TRBJ2-7	NA	11	many	CSARDGREQYF	TGCAGTGCTAGGGATGGGCGCGAGCAGTACTTC
TRBV7-7	TRBJ2-1	TRBD1	15	NA	CASSSGTGGYNERLF	TGTGCTAGCAGCTCCGGGACAGGGGGCTACAATGAGCGGCTCTTC
TRBV30	TRBJ2-7	TRBD2	16	many	CAWSVISGGSAYEQYF	TGTGCCTGGAGTGTCATAAGCGGGGGGTCAGCCTACGAGCAGTACTTC
TRBV30	TRBJ1-5	TRBD1	13	many	CAWNRQGDQPQHF	TGTGCCTGGAACCGACAGGGCGATCAGCCCCAGCATTTT
TRBV11-1	TRBJ2-1	TRBD1	16	many	CASSLALGTGGGEQFF	TGTGCCAGCAGCTTAGCGCTGGGGACAGGGGGGGGTGAGCAGTTCTTC
TRBV20-1	TRBJ1-4	NA	10	NA	CSARKEKLFF	TGCAGTGCTAGGAAAGAAAAACTGTTTTTT
TRBV2	TRBJ1-1	TRBD1	15	many	CASSLTGGHNTEAFF	TGTGCCAGCAGCCTGACAGGGGGACACAACACTGAAGCTTTCTTT
TRBV7-2	TRBJ2-5	NA	13	many	CASSLDLLETQYF	TGTGCCAGCAGCTTAGATCTACTTGAGACCCAGTACTTC
TRBV15	TRBJ1-6	TRBD1	16	NA	CATSSLGTGDLSPLHF	TGTGCCACCAGCAGCCTCGGGACAGGGGATTTATCACCCCTCCACTTT
TRBV6-2/TRBV6-3	TRBJ2-1	NA	12	NA	CASSHEGNEQFF	TGTGCCAGCAGTCATGAAGGCAATGAGCAGTTCTTC
TRBV7-3	TRBJ2-7	TRBD1	16	NA	CASSLKSGTGYYEQYF	TGTGCCAGCAGCTTAAAGAGCGGGACAGGGTACTACGAGCAGTACTTC
TRBV12-3/TRBV12-4	TRBJ1-2	TRBD1	14	many	CASSSSGQGVGYTF	TGTGCCAGCAGTTCTTCCGGACAGGGGGTTGGCTACACCTTC
TRBV4-3	TRBJ1-4	NA	17	NA	CASSQDLRPGVDEKLFF	TGCGCCAGCAGCCAAGATCTGCGACCGGGGGTGGATGAAAAACTGTTTTTT
TRBV5-8	TRBJ1-2	TRBD1	15	many	CASSWRGQGLYGYTF	TGTGCCAGCAGCTGGAGAGGACAGGGACTTTACGGCTACACCTTC
TRBV29-1	TRBJ2-1	NA	14	many	CSVENPETFNEQFF	TGCAGCGTAGAAAACCCCGAAACCTTCAATGAGCAGTTCTTC
TRBV20-1	TRBJ1-4	TRBD1	18	once	CSALDRVGTNELDEKLFF	TGCAGTGCCCTTGACAGGGTAGGCACTAATGAATTGGATGAAAAACTGTTTTTT
TRBV2	TRBJ1-1	NA	15	few	CASTIRGHLNTEAFF	TGTGCCAGCACCATCAGAGGGCATCTGAACACTGAAGCTTTCTTT